These 31 T cell receptor beta chains share one sample of origin, sequenced in a study of blood T cell repertoires in COVID-19. Assay: immunoSEQ multiplex PCR; the TCRdb copy retains only in-frame clones and omits some. The data hold just under 50,000 clones, with about 84% observed a single time. Sequences were obtained from peripheral blood. The receptors here all came from a human donor in a cohort sampled during active COVID-19.

This chain joins TRBV12-5 and TRBJ1-6; weak D call: TRBD1 (6 bases). Per germline, CDR1 LGHNT and CDR2 FRNRAP. Trimming cost V 5 bases and J 8 bases, with 10 bases left between them. This CDR3 comprises 13 residues. The DNA of the CDR3 is TGTGCTAGTGGTATAAACAGGGATTCACCCCTCCACTTT. This sequence encodes CASGINRDSPLHF.

The rearrangement joins TRBV3-1 (or the pseudogene TRBV3-2) to TRBJ1-3; D not certain. V was pared by 5 bases and J by 0 bases, with 14 bases between. The germline V gene encodes CDR1 LGHDT and CDR2 YNNKEL (reference sequence). The CDR3 runs to 16 residues. The CDR3 DNA is TGTGCCAGCAGCATCACTCGGGTGTACTCTGGAAACACCATATATTTT. Protein sequence: CASSITRVYSGNTIYF.

This rearrangement joins TRBV7-2 to TRBJ2-1; no definite D call. V was cut by 1 base and J by 3 bases, with 10 bases left in between. CDR1 and CDR2 from the germline V gene are SGHTA and FQGNSA. The CDR3 is 15 amino acids. CDR3 bases: TGTGCCAGCAGCTTAGTCCAGGTATACTACAATGAGCAGTTCTTC. Translation gives CASSLVQVYYNEQFF.

V usage is TRBV7-2 and J usage is TRBJ1-5; TRBD1 aligns across 7 bases. CDR3 size: 16 residues. Germline V lookup: CDR1 SGHTA, CDR2 FQGNSA. V lost 0 bases to trimming and J lost 0 bases; unmatched junction nucleotides: 2. Written as DNA, the CDR3 is TGTGCCAGCAGCTTAGCAGGGGGCCATAGCAATCAGCCCCAGCATTTT. This codes for CASSLAGGHSNQPQHF.

Here the CDR3 DNA reads TGTGCCAGCAGCTTGAGGACAGGGTCCTACGAGCAGTACTTC. It codes for CASSLRTGSYEQYF. The chain joins TRBV5-4 to TRBJ2-7; 8 bases are a match to TRBD1. The germline gives CDR1 SGHNT, CDR2 YYREEE (reference sequence). V lost 1 base to trimming and J lost 1 base; unmatched junction nucleotides: 1. The CDR3 consists of 14 residues.

The CDR3: CASSYLRGEAFF. The CDR3 region has the DNA TGTGCCAGCAGTTACTTGCGGGGAGAAGCTTTCTTT. J is TRBJ1-1 and V is TRBV6-5; D is unresolved. The CDR3 length is 12 residues. V was trimmed by 1 base and J by 8 bases, leaving 8 bases between them. Germline V gives CDR1 MNHEY, CDR2 SVGAGI.

The rearrangement joins TRBV15 to TRBJ2-7; 12 bases are a match to TRBD2. V dropped 2 bases and J dropped 5; count of bases not matched to a gene: 4. Germline values: CDR1 LNHNV, CDR2 YYDKDF (reference sequence). The CDR3 is made up of 15 amino acids. The CDR3 sequence: CATSRRLAGVHEQYF. Written as DNA, the CDR3 is TGTGCCACCAGCAGAAGACTAGCGGGAGTGCACGAGCAGTACTTC.

This chain links TRBV6-5 with TRBJ2-1; 8 bases agree with TRBD1. Trimming cost V 4 bases and J 9 bases; bases outside gene matches: 2. The CDR3 has 12 amino acids. CDR1 and CDR2 (germline): MNHEY, SVGAGI. The CDR3 reads CASSWGQVEQFF. The DNA for the CDR3 is TGTGCCAGCAGTTGGGGACAGGTTGAGCAGTTCTTC.

This sequence joins TRBV18 and TRBJ1-5; D remains unclear. Trimming pared 4 bases from V and 2 bases from J, leaving 15 bases between. In germline, CDR1 is KGHSH, CDR2 LQKENI. This CDR3 spans 16 amino acids. The CDR3 loop reads CASSLTRTEGNQPQHF. For the CDR3, the DNA is TGTGCCAGCTCACTCACTCGGACTGAGGGCAATCAGCCCCAGCATTTT.

The chain employs TRBV30 and TRBJ1-1; 8 bases line up with TRBD1. Trimming at V came to 0 bases and at J to 1 base, leaving 1 base not matched to a gene. This CDR3 has 14 amino acids. Germline lookup yields CDR1 GTSNPN and CDR2 SVGIG (reference sequence). The CDR3 bases are TGTGCCTGGAGTGTAGGACAGGGGAACACTGAAGCTTTCTTT. This encodes CAWSVGQGNTEAFF. The complete variable domain, with remaining parts taken from reference TRBV30 and TRBJ1-1, reads SQTIHQWPATLVQPVGSPLSLECTVEGTSNPNLYWYRQAAGRGLQLLFYSVGIGQISSEVPQNLSASRPQDRQFILSSKKLLLSDSGFYLCAWSVGQGNTEAFFGQGTRLTVV.

This clone has only a few counts. The CDR3 coding sequence is TGTGCCAGCAGTGACTCTGGCGGGGGGGCCCCCAATGAGCAGTTCTTC. This gives the protein CASSDSGGGAPNEQFF. The gene calls are TRBV6-4 and TRBJ2-1; 9 nucleotides agree with TRBD2. This CDR3 region has 16 residues. Trimming removed 0 bases from V and 6 bases from J; junction bases left unmatched: 6. The V gene's germline CDR1 is MRHNA and CDR2 SNTAGT.

This clone has more than one count but fewer than ten. The chain links TRBV7-9 to TRBJ1-3; D is uncertain. V was shortened by 1 base and J by 2 bases, with 12 bases between the two germline ends. This CDR3 contains 16 residues. CDR1 is SEHNR and CDR2 is FQNEAQ in the germline V gene (reference sequence). DNA for the CDR3: TGTGCCAGCAGCTTAGGGCAACAGAAAACTGGAAACACCATATATTTT. Protein sequence: CASSLGQQKTGNTIYF. The variable domain in full, completed from reference TRBV7-9 and TRBJ1-3, reads DTGVSQNPRHKITKRGQNVTFRCDPISEHNRLYWYRQTLGQGPEFLTYFQNEAQLEKSRLLSDRFSAERPKGSFSTLEIQRTEQGDSAMYLCASSLGQQKTGNTIYFGEGSWLTVV.

The chain joins TRBV12-5 to TRBJ1-2; TRBD1 aligns across 8 bases. With 5 bases clipped from V and 5 bases from J, the junction kept 10 bases outside the gene matches. The CDR3 has 15 residues. Germline CDR1 reads LGHNT; CDR2 reads FRNRAP. CDR3 region: CASGTSTGAYYGYTF. CDR3 sequence (DNA): TGTGCTAGTGGTACCTCGACAGGGGCCTATTATGGCTACACCTTC.

J is TRBJ1-1 and V is TRBV7-2, with a weak D call TRBD1 (5 bases). With 0 bases removed from V and 5 bases from J, the gap between germline ends came to 10 bases. CDR1 and CDR2 from the germline V gene are SGHTA and FQGNSA. The CDR3 contains 14 residues. CDR3 region: CASSLAGEGTEAFF. CDR3 nucleotides: TGTGCCAGCAGCTTAGCGGGGGAGGGTACTGAAGCTTTCTTT.

The chain combines TRBV19 with TRBJ2-1, with D perhaps matching TRBD2 (5 bases). With 0 bases removed from V and 7 bases from J, the gap between germline ends came to 16 bases. CDR1 and CDR2 from the germline V gene are LNHDA and SQIVND (reference sequence). The CDR3 consists of 16 residues. This chain's CDR3 is CASSIEKGKGVNEQFF. The CDR3 DNA is TGTGCCAGTAGTATAGAAAAAGGTAAGGGAGTGAATGAGCAGTTCTTC.

The chain uses TRBV13 and TRBJ2-3, with unresolved D. Trimming cost V 1 base and J 3 bases, with 11 bases left between them. The CDR3 runs to 15 residues. Looked up from germline, CDR1 is PRHDT and CDR2 is FYEKMQ (reference sequence). The CDR3 sequence: CASSLDQARTDTQYF. As DNA, the CDR3 is TGTGCCAGCAGCTTAGACCAGGCCCGGACAGATACGCAGTATTTT.

The chain links TRBV9 to TRBJ2-7; D is possibly TRBD1 (6 bases). Trimming pared 0 bases from V and 2 bases from J, leaving 9 bases between. From germline, CDR1 is SGDLS and CDR2 YYNGEE. This CDR3 has 14 amino acids. CDR3 in DNA: TGTGCCAGCAGCGTAGAGGGGACAACCTACGAGCAGTACTTC. Its translation is CASSVEGTTYEQYF.

The genes are TRBV27 and TRBJ1-1; TRBD1 might be the D (6 bases). The CDR3 is 16 residues long. From germline, CDR1 is MNHEY and CDR2 SMNVEV (reference sequence). V lost 6 bases, J lost 12 bases, and 29 bases lay in between. CDR3 loop: CASRPAGTPPPIRTFF. In nucleotides, the CDR3 is TGTGCCAGCAGGCCCGCCGGGACACCCCCCCCGATTAGGACTTTCTTT.

This chain uses TRBV6-5 with TRBJ2-1; tentative D call: TRBD2 (5 bases). V was pared by 10 bases and J by 5 bases, with 15 bases between. This CDR3 has 13 amino acids. The germline CDR1 and CDR2 sequences are MNHEY and SVGAGI. The CDR3, as DNA: TGTGCCACTACGGACTTAAATAACAATGAGCAGTTCTTC. Its translation: CATTDLNNNEQFF.

This clone is a singleton in its sample. The chain employs TRBV7-8 and TRBJ2-2; D possibly corresponds to TRBD1 (5 bases). Germline V gene sequence: CDR1 SGHVS, CDR2 FQNEAQ. Trimming removed 1 base at V and 0 bases at J, with 18 bases between. The CDR3 is 19 amino acids. The CDR3 here is CASSLVVKQVRANTGELFF. The CDR3 DNA sequence: TGTGCCAGCAGCTTAGTGGTTAAGCAAGTCAGGGCGAACACCGGGGAGCTGTTTTTT.

J is TRBJ1-1 and V is TRBV19; D is perhaps TRBD1 (6 bases). Trimming took 9 bases from V and 5 from J, leaving 16 bases between them. This CDR3 is built from 13 residues. In germline, CDR1 is LNHDA, CDR2 SQIVND (reference sequence). The DNA for the CDR3 is TGTGCCAGCGCCGGGACACTTACAACTGAAGCTTTCTTT. It specifies CASAGTLTTEAFF. The variable domain in full, with the rest retrieved from reference TRBV19 and TRBJ1-1, is DGGITQSPKYLFRKEGQNVTLSCEQNLNHDAMYWYRQDPGQGLRLIYYSQIVNDFQKGDIAEGYSVSREKKESFPLTVTSAQKNPTAFYLCASAGTLTTEAFFGQGTRLTVV.

This clone was detected a few times. J is TRBJ1-2 and V is TRBV7-9, with 10 bases fitting TRBD1. The CDR3 loop spans 15 amino acids. Germline-derived CDR1 and CDR2 are SEHNR and FQNEAQ (reference sequence). Trimming took 0 bases from V and 7 from J; bases not matched to a gene: 5. The CDR3: CASSLAGTGESGYTF. The CDR3 region has the DNA TGTGCCAGCAGCTTAGCCGGGACAGGGGAGAGTGGCTACACCTTC.

This clone was counted between two and nine times. The rearrangement uses TRBV7-9 and TRBJ1-4; 7 bases map to TRBD1. CDR3 length: 16 residues. V shed 5 bases, J shed 3 bases, and the junction held 9 bases outside the gene matches. The germline V gene has CDR1 SEHNR and CDR2 FQNEAQ (reference sequence). Here the CDR3 DNA reads TGTGCCAGCAGCCCCCCGCGACAGGGACCTAATGAAAAACTGTTTTTT. Its protein is CASSPPRQGPNEKLFF.

V usage is TRBV18 and J usage is TRBJ2-1; 12 nucleotides match TRBD2. There are 17 residues in the CDR3. Germline CDR1 reads KGHSH; CDR2 reads LQKENI. V was clipped by 3 bases and J by 2 bases; unmatched bases: 5. CDR3 sequence reads: CASSPMTSGSPYNEQFF. The CDR3 nucleotides read TGTGCCAGCTCACCCATGACTAGCGGGAGTCCCTACAATGAGCAGTTCTTC.

This clone was counted a single time. The junction shows a germline mismatch at one end, possibly a read error. The V gene is TRBV11-2, the J gene TRBJ1-1; 7 nucleotides match TRBD1. The CDR3 sequence is 14 residues long. CDR1 and CDR2 (germline): SGHAT, FQNNGV. The CDR3 region is CASSERATRAGGPF. Written as DNA, the CDR3 is TGTGCCAGCAGCGAACGCGCGACCCGGGCAGGGGGACCTTTT.

This clone occurred a few times. The genes are TRBV7-9 and TRBJ2-6; 9 nucleotides line up with TRBD1. The V and J ends lost 3 bases and 2 bases, in that order; junction bases with no gene match: 8. This CDR3 contains 18 residues. CDR1 is SEHNR, CDR2 FQNEAQ, per germline (reference sequence). As DNA, the CDR3 is TGTGCCAGCAGCTTCGGTGAGACAGGGGGAACTGGGGCCAACGTCCTGACTTTC. Amino acid sequence: CASSFGETGGTGANVLTF.

This rearrangement joins TRBV19 to TRBJ2-1, with D unresolved. V was clipped by 10 bases and J by 4 bases, with 5 bases between them. Germline lookup yields CDR1 LNHDA and CDR2 SQIVND (reference sequence). The CDR3 extends over 10 amino acids. For the CDR3, the DNA is TGTGCCACCAAATACAATGAGCAGTTCTTC. Translation gives CATKYNEQFF. Supplemented by reference TRBV19 and TRBJ2-1, the full variable domain reads DGGITQSPKYLFRKEGQNVTLSCEQNLNHDAMYWYRQDPGQGLRLIYYSQIVNDFQKGDIAEGYSVSREKKESFPLTVTSAQKNPTAFYLCATKYNEQFFGPGTRLTVL.

This chain connects TRBV10-3 to TRBJ1-5; 7 bases agree with TRBD1. CDR1 and CDR2 (germline): ENHRY, SYGVKD. V lost 5 bases to trimming and J lost 7 bases; unmatched junction nucleotides: 5. This CDR3 contains 13 residues. The CDR3 region is CAISRQGDQPQHF. CDR3 sequence (DNA): TGTGCCATCAGTCGTCAGGGGGACCAGCCCCAGCATTTT.

The CDR3 spells CASSPEGIWTEAFF. CDR3 DNA: TGTGCCAGCAGCCCAGAGGGAATTTGGACTGAAGCTTTCTTT. This chain joins TRBV7-8 and TRBJ1-1, with D unclear. Germline V lookup: CDR1 SGHVS, CDR2 FQNEAQ. Between the trimmed V and J ends, which lost 5 bases and 5 bases, there was a span of 15 bases. The CDR3 loop spans 14 amino acids.

V is TRBV30 and J is TRBJ2-1; TRBD2 agrees at 12 bases. The germline CDR1 and CDR2 sequences are GTSNPN and SVGIG (reference sequence). The V and J ends lost 8 bases and 13 bases, in that order; junction bases with no gene match: 9. This CDR3 comprises 12 residues. CDR3 sequence: CAGGLAGGRQFF. The DNA for the CDR3 is TGTGCCGGAGGGCTAGCGGGGGGGCGACAGTTCTTC.

V is TRBV19 and J is TRBJ1-1; 12 bases are a match to TRBD1. The germline V gene encodes CDR1 LNHDA and CDR2 SQIVND (reference sequence). Trimming cost V 4 bases and J 2 bases; bases outside gene matches: 5. There are 16 residues in the CDR3. The CDR3 sequence: CASSTGTGGANTEAFF. Here the CDR3 DNA reads TGTGCCAGTAGTACCGGGACAGGGGGCGCAAACACTGAAGCTTTCTTT.